These 31 T cell receptor beta chains originate from one sample sequenced in a study of technical replicates of blood from a few donors. Measured with immunoSEQ multiplex PCR; TCRdb has only the in-frame clones, and not every one. The sample has 45,000 to 65,000 clones, 94% seen once. The sequencing input was T cells isolated from PBMCs. The receptor source for this set is a human donor in good health.

This rearrangement joins TRBV5-6 to TRBJ1-5; 9 bases fit TRBD1. Germline assignment: CDR1 SGHDT and CDR2 YYEEEE. J lost 2 bases, V lost 4 bases, and 4 bases had no gene match. This CDR3 is 15 amino acids long. This CDR3 is CASSLGTGRNQPQHF. The CDR3 DNA reads as TGTGCCAGCAGCCTCGGGACAGGGCGCAATCAGCCCCAGCATTTT.

V gene TRBV5-4 combines with J gene TRBJ2-3; TRBD2 might be the D (6 bases). Deletions cut 4 bases from V and 0 bases from J, with 12 bases between. The CDR3 totals 15 residues. Germline V lookup: CDR1 SGHNT, CDR2 YYREEE (reference sequence). CDR3 bases: TGTGCCAGCAGCCTCCCCGGGGGTAGCACAGATACGCAGTATTTT. Translated, it gives CASSLPGGSTDTQYF.

The chain combines TRBV5-1 with TRBJ2-3; D may be TRBD2 (5 bases). This CDR3 has 16 residues. Trimming stripped 0 bases from V and 3 bases from J, with 14 bases between. Germline V CDR1 and CDR2: SGHRS, YFSETQ. CDR3: CASSLERGLATDTQYF. The CDR3 DNA is TGCGCCAGCAGCTTGGAACGGGGTTTGGCTACAGATACGCAGTATTTT.

This clone was detected only once. This rearrangement joins TRBV14 to TRBJ2-7, with 7 bases aligning to TRBD2. The V segment lost 4 bases and the J segment 5 bases; nucleotides outside the gene matches: 8. This CDR3 comprises 14 residues. CDR1 SGHDN and CDR2 FVKESK come from the germline V gene. The CDR3 nucleotides are TGTGCCAGCAGCCCGAGGGAGGGTCTACACGAGCAGTACTTC. It encodes CASSPREGLHEQYF.

V usage is TRBV11-3 and J usage is TRBJ1-3; perhaps TRBD1 as D (6 bases). V dropped 4 bases and J dropped 0 bases, with 16 bases sitting between them. From germline, CDR1 is SGHNT and CDR2 YENEEA. The CDR3 totals 17 residues. The CDR3 region is CASSSGGQFRSGNTIYF. The CDR3 DNA reads TGTGCCAGCAGCTCGGGTGGACAGTTCCGCTCTGGAAACACCATATATTTT.

The V and J genes are TRBV7-8 and TRBJ1-2; TRBD1 matches at 9 bases. The CDR3 loop spans 16 amino acids. Germline CDR1 is SGHVS and CDR2 is FQNEAQ. With V trimmed by 2 bases and J by 0 bases, 4 bases remained unmatched. CDR3 protein: CASSLTRTGANYGYTF. The CDR3 DNA sequence: TGTGCCAGCAGCTTAACCCGGACAGGGGCTAACTATGGCTACACCTTC.

The J gene is TRBJ2-1, the V gene TRBV5-4; 7 bases are shared with TRBD2. CDR1 is SGHNT, CDR2 YYREEE, per germline (reference sequence). V lost 9 bases and J lost 4; bases outside the gene matches: 16. The CDR3 runs to 16 residues. This CDR3 reads CATSPGPSGNYNEQFF. The CDR3 region has the DNA TGTGCCACCTCACCAGGGCCTAGCGGAAATTACAATGAGCAGTTCTTC.

The CDR3 nucleotides are TGTGCCAGCGGCGGGGGGGCGGCGGAGACCCAGTACTTC. Protein product: CASGGGAAETQYF. The genes are TRBV11-3 and TRBJ2-5; 9 bases agree with TRBD2. J was trimmed by 5 bases and V by 8 bases; bases with no gene match: 6. The CDR3 runs 13 residues. The germline gives CDR1 SGHNT, CDR2 YENEEA.

This chain connects TRBV6-6 to TRBJ1-2, with TRBD1 matching 9 bases. CDR1 is MNHNY, CDR2 SVGAGI, per germline (reference sequence). V trimming: 6 bases; J trimming: 2 bases; junction bases outside the gene matches: 7. The CDR3 consists of 15 residues. The CDR3 reads CASRTPGQGNYGYTF. Here the CDR3 DNA reads TGTGCCAGCAGGACACCGGGACAGGGAAACTATGGCTACACCTTC.

The J gene is TRBJ2-1, the V gene TRBV7-3; TRBD1 matches at 10 bases. This CDR3 is 15 amino acids long. Germline lookup yields CDR1 SGHTA and CDR2 FQGTGA. V lost 5 bases, J lost 4 bases, and 5 bases stayed unmatched. The CDR3 DNA sequence: TGTGCCAGCAGCCGGGACAGGGGTTTGTACAATGAGCAGTTCTTC. Its translation: CASSRDRGLYNEQFF.

The V call is TRBV10-3, the J call TRBJ2-1, with 15 positions matching TRBD2. Germline V gene lookup returns CDR1 ENHRY and CDR2 SYGVKD. CDR3 size: 16 residues. The ends lost 10 bases at V and 4 bases at J; junction bases unmatched: 8. The CDR3 loop is CATGGTSGGHYNEQFF. CDR3 bases: TGTGCCACCGGTGGGACTAGCGGGGGGCATTACAATGAGCAGTTCTTC.

The rearrangement uses TRBV7-8 and TRBJ2-7, with a weak D call TRBD1 (5 bases). Germline V lookup: CDR1 SGHVS, CDR2 FQNEAQ. Trimming took off 5 bases at V and 6 bases at J, with 14 bases between the two ends. This CDR3 is 13 amino acids long. The DNA for the CDR3 is TGTGCCAGCAGCCTTGCAGGGCCAGGCGAGCAGTACTTC. This codes for CASSLAGPGEQYF.

The rearrangement links TRBV11-1 to TRBJ2-3; the match to TRBD2 covers 15 bases. The V and J ends lost 5 bases and 2 bases, in that order; junction bases with no gene match: 8. CDR1 is SGHAT, CDR2 FQDESV, per germline (reference sequence). This CDR3 region has 18 residues. CDR3 bases: TGTGCCAGCAGCGTTCCGGGACTAGCGGGGGGCAACACAGATACGCAGTATTTT. Translated: CASSVPGLAGGNTDTQYF. Drawing the rest from reference TRBV11-1 and TRBJ2-3, the complete variable domain is EAEVAQSPRYKITEKSQAVAFWCDPISGHATLYWYRQILGQGPELLVQFQDESVVDDSQLPKDRFSAERLKGVDSTLKIQPAELGDSAMYLCASSVPGLAGGNTDTQYFGPGTRLTVL.

This sequence joins TRBV5-1 and TRBJ1-1; 8 bases align to TRBD1. CDR1 SGHRS and CDR2 YFSETQ come from the germline V gene. This CDR3 region has 14 residues. Trimming removed 2 bases from V and 6 bases from J; junction bases left unmatched: 6. CDR3: CASSFTGGGAEAFF. The CDR3, as DNA: TGCGCCAGCAGCTTTACAGGGGGAGGCGCTGAAGCTTTCTTT.

The table lists this clone with a count of one. The chain uses TRBV7-2 and TRBJ2-2, with D possibly being TRBD1 (6 bases). The V end was cut by 2 bases, the J end by 6 bases, with 7 bases between. This CDR3 contains 13 residues. The germline CDR1 and CDR2 sequences are SGHTA and FQGNSA. In nucleotides, the CDR3 is TGTGCCAGCAGCTTATGGGGGCCCGGGGAGCTGTTTTTT. Protein product: CASSLWGPGELFF.

The V gene is TRBV28, the J gene TRBJ2-5, with D maybe TRBD2 (5 bases). CDR1 is MDHEN, CDR2 SYDVKM, per germline. V was pared by 6 bases and J by 3 bases, with 11 bases between. The CDR3 length is 13 residues. CDR3 loop: CASRARGKETQYF. CDR3 bases: TGTGCCAGCAGAGCCCGGGGTAAAGAGACCCAGTACTTC.

V usage is TRBV10-3 and J usage is TRBJ2-7, with D perhaps TRBD1 (5 bases). The germline CDR1 and CDR2 sequences are ENHRY and SYGVKD. The ends were cut back, 7 bases at V and 5 bases at J, with 21 bases in the middle. The CDR3 contains 15 residues. This chain's CDR3 is CAIMQGTPIGDEQYF. The CDR3 nucleotides are TGTGCCATCATGCAGGGAACCCCTATAGGGGACGAGCAGTACTTC.

The V gene is TRBV28, the J gene TRBJ2-2; D is undetermined. The V gene's germline CDR1 is MDHEN and CDR2 SYDVKM. This CDR3 has 13 residues. V lost 2 bases and J 1 base, leaving 2 bases between the germline ends. CDR3 DNA: TGTGCCAGCAGTTTACGGAACACCGGGGAGCTGTTTTTT. As protein: CASSLRNTGELFF.

The chain employs TRBV5-1 and TRBJ2-7, with 7 positions matching TRBD2. Trimming removed 5 bases from V and 1 base from J; junction bases left unmatched: 6. The germline CDR1 and CDR2 sequences are SGHRS and YFSETQ. This CDR3 contains 14 residues. CDR3 coding DNA: TGCGCCAGCAGAGCTGGGACTATGTCCTACGAGCAGTACTTC. Amino acid sequence: CASRAGTMSYEQYF. Using reference TRBV5-1 and TRBJ2-7 for the parts outside the CDR3, the full variable domain is KAGVTQTPRYLIKTRGQQVTLSCSPISGHRSVSWYQQTPGQGLQFLFEYFSETQRNKGNFPGRFSGRQFSNSRSEMNVSTLELGDSALYLCASRAGTMSYEQYFGPGTRLTVT.

The chain couples TRBV5-1 to TRBJ2-5; 7 nucleotides align to TRBD2. The CDR3 has 14 amino acids. Trimming took 0 bases from V and 1 from J; bases not matched to a gene: 0. In germline, CDR1 is SGHRS, CDR2 YFSETQ. In DNA form, the CDR3 reads TGCGCCAGCAGCTTGGGACTAGCCCAAGAGACCCAGTACTTC. This translates into CASSLGLAQETQYF.

The V and J genes are TRBV6-5 and TRBJ1-6; D gene ambiguous. Germline assignment: CDR1 MNHEY and CDR2 SVGAGI. The CDR3 loop spans 15 amino acids. V shed 2 bases and J shed 5 bases, with 10 bases lying between them. CDR3 DNA: TGTGCCAGCAGTTACGGGTCCGGGAATAATTCACCCCTCCACTTT. Protein product: CASSYGSGNNSPLHF.

The chain recombines TRBV5-6 with TRBJ2-1; TRBD1 might be the D (5 bases). Per germline, CDR1 SGHDT and CDR2 YYEEEE. V was shortened by 6 bases and J by 6 bases, with 10 bases between the two germline ends. CDR3 length: 12 amino acids. The CDR3 reads CASTYTGNEQFF. CDR3 DNA: TGTGCCAGCACTTACACAGGCAATGAGCAGTTCTTC.

The rearrangement uses TRBV5-1 and TRBJ2-1, with D maybe TRBD1 (6 bases). Between the trimmed V and J ends, which lost 5 bases and 1 base, there was a span of 16 bases. From germline, CDR1 is SGHRS and CDR2 YFSETQ. The CDR3 totals 16 residues. CDR3 sequence: CASSPGTKASYNEQFF. CDR3 DNA: TGCGCCAGCAGTCCCGGGACAAAAGCATCCTACAATGAGCAGTTCTTC.

The chain employs TRBV29-1 and TRBJ2-7, with TRBD1 as a possible D gene (6 bases). The germline V and J ends were trimmed by 1 base and 4 bases, with 14 bases remaining between them. Germline V CDR1 and CDR2: SQVTM, ANQGSEA. The CDR3 is 14 residues long. CDR3 amino acids: CSVEAGDTIYEQYF. DNA for the CDR3: TGCAGCGTTGAAGCCGGGGACACGATTTACGAGCAGTACTTC.

The chain couples TRBV7-9 to TRBJ1-4; 9 nucleotides align to TRBD1. This CDR3 has 15 residues. J lost 7 bases, V lost 5 bases, and 8 bases had no gene match. Germline CDR1 SEHNR, CDR2 FQNEAQ (reference sequence). The DNA for the CDR3 is TGTGCCAGCAGCGGCCGACAGGGGGTGACTGAAAAACTGTTTTTT. This gives the protein CASSGRQGVTEKLFF.

The DNA for the CDR3 is TGCAGCGTTGGGTCTAGCGGGAGGGCAGCGCAGTATTTT. Encoded protein: CSVGSSGRAAQYF. This rearrangement joins TRBV29-1 to TRBJ2-3, with 12 bases fitting TRBD2. There are 13 residues in the CDR3. Germline V gene sequence: CDR1 SQVTM, CDR2 ANQGSEA. J was trimmed by 10 bases and V by 4 bases; bases with no gene match: 6.

The J gene is TRBJ2-7, the V gene TRBV5-4, with 8 bases matching TRBD2. CDR3 length: 14 amino acids. V gave up 4 bases and J gave up 5 bases; unmatched junction bases: 8. In germline, CDR1 is SGHNT, CDR2 YYREEE (reference sequence). This chain's CDR3 is CASSVAGTRNEQYF. In DNA form, the CDR3 reads TGTGCCAGCAGCGTGGCCGGGACTAGAAACGAGCAGTACTTC.

The J gene is TRBJ2-7, the V gene TRBV6-5; D gene uncertain. Germline loops: CDR1 MNHEY, CDR2 SVGAGI. This CDR3 is built from 15 residues. With 0 bases removed from V and 2 bases from J, the gap between germline ends came to 11 bases. CDR3 coding DNA: TGTGCCAGCAGTTACTCGAAGTACGGAGCCTACGAGCAGTACTTC. Translating it yields CASSYSKYGAYEQYF.

The chain employs TRBV6-5 and TRBJ1-5, with a tentative D call TRBD1 (6 bases). V shed 0 bases and J shed 2 bases, with 11 bases lying between them. This CDR3 has 16 residues. From germline, CDR1 is MNHEY and CDR2 SVGAGI. The CDR3 nucleotides are TGTGCCAGCAGTTACTCTGGCTCAGGGGGCAATCAGCCCCAGCATTTT. It translates to CASSYSGSGGNQPQHF.

This rearrangement joins TRBV7-3 to TRBJ1-2; the D gene is possibly TRBD1 (6 bases). V was pared by 5 bases and J by 4 bases, with 8 bases between. Germline lookup yields CDR1 SGHTA and CDR2 FQGTGA. The CDR3 consists of 12 residues. The CDR3 loop reads CASSTGTYGYTF. As DNA, the CDR3 is TGTGCCAGCAGCACAGGGACCTATGGCTACACCTTC.

The rearrangement uses TRBV5-1 and TRBJ2-3; no clear D gene. Germline V gene lookup returns CDR1 SGHRS and CDR2 YFSETQ. The CDR3 is 15 residues long. V was cut by 3 bases and J by 0 bases, with 11 bases left in between. CDR3 sequence: CASSSLDKSTDTQYF. The DNA of the CDR3 is TGCGCCAGCAGCTCTCTAGATAAGAGCACAGATACGCAGTATTTT.